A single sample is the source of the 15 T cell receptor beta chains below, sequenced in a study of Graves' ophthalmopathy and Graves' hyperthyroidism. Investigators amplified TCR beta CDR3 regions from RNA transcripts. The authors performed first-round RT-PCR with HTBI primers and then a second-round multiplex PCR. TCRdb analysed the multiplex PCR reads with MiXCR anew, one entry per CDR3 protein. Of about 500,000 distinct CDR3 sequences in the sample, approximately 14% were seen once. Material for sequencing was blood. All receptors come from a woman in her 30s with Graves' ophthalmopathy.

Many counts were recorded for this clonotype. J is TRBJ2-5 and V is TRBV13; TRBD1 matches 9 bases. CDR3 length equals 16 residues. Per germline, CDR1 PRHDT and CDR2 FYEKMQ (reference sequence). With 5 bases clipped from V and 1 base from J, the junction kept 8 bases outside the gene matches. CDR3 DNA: TGTGCCAGCAGCGGAGACAGGGGGGTGAGCCAAGAGACCCAGTACTTC. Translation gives CASSGDRGVSQETQYF.

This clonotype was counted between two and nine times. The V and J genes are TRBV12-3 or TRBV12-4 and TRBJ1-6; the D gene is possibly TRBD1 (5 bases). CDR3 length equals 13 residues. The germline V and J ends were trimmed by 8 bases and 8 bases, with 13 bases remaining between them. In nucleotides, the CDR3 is TGTGCCAGCCGGGGCAGGGCTTATTCACCCCTCCACTTT. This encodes CASRGRAYSPLHF.

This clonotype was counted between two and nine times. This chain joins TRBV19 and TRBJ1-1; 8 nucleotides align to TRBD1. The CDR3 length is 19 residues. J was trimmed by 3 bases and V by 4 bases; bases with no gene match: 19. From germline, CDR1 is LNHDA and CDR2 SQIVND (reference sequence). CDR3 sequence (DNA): TGTGCCAGTAGTACCAGGACAGGGTGGACTTGGGGCCCTGACACTGAAGCTTTCTTT. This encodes CASSTRTGWTWGPDTEAFF.

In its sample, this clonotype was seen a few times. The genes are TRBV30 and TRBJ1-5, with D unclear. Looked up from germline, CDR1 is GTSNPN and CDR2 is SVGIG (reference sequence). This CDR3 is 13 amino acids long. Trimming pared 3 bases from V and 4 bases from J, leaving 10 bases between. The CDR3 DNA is TGTGCCTGGAGCGTCGTCCCGAATCAGCCCCAGCATTTT. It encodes CAWSVVPNQPQHF.

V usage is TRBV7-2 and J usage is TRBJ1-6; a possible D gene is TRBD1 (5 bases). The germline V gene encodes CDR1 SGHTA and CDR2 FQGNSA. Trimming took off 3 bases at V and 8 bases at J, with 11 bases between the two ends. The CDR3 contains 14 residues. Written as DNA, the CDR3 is TGTGCCAGCAGCTTTGTGGGGGTGGATTCACCCCTCCACTTT. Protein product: CASSFVGVDSPLHF. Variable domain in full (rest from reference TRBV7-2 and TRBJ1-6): GAGVSQSPSNKVTEKGKDVELRCDPISGHTALYWYRQSLGQGLEFLIYFQGNSAPDKSGLPSDRFSAERTGGSVSTLTIQRTQQEDSAVYLCASSFVGVDSPLHFGNGTRLTVT.

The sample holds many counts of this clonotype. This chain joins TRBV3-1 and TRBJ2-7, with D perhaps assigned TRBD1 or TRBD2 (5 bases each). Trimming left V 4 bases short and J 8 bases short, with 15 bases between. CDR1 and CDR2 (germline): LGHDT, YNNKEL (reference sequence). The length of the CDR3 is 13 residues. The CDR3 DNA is TGTGCCAGCAGCCCAGGGACCGCCCCGAAGCAGTACTTC. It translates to CASSPGTAPKQYF.

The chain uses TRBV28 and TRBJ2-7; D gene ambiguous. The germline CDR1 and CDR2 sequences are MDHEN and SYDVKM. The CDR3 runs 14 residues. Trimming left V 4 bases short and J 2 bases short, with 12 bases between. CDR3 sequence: CASSSRSATYEQYF. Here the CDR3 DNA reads TGTGCCAGCAGTTCCCGCAGCGCCACCTACGAGCAGTACTTC. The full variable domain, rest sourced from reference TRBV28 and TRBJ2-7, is DVKVTQSSRYLVKRTGEKVFLECVQDMDHENMFWYRQDPGLGLRLIYFSYDVKMKEKGDIPEGYSVSREKKERFSLILESASTNQTSMYLCASSSRSATYEQYFGPGTRLTVT.

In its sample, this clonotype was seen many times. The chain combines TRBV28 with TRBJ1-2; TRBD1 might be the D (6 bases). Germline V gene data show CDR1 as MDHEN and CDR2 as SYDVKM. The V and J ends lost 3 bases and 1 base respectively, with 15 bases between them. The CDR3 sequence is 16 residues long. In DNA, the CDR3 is TGTGCCAGCAGTTTCCCGGACAGAACTTTTAACTATGGCTACACCTTC. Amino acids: CASSFPDRTFNYGYTF.

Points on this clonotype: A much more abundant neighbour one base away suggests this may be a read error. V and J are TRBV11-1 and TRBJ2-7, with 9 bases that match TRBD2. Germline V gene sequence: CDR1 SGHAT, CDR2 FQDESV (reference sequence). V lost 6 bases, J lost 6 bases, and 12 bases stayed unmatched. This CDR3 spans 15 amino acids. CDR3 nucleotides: TGTGCCAGCAGGTCTAGCGGGGTCCTTTCGAGCGAGCAGTACTTC. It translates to CASRSSGVLSSEQYF.

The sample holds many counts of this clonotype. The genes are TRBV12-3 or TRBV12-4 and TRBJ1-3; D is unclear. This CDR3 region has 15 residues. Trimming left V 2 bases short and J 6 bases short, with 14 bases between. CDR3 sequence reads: CASSLRKPRLNTIYF. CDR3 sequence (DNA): TGTGCCAGCAGTTTAAGAAAGCCAAGACTAAACACCATATATTTT.

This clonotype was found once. CDR3 in DNA: TGTGCCACCGCGGTAGCGGGGGGCGTCACAGATACGCAGTATTTT. Amino acids: CATAVAGGVTDTQYF. The V call is TRBV10-3, the J call TRBJ2-3; 10 bases agree with TRBD2. V lost 10 bases to trimming and J lost 2 bases; unmatched junction nucleotides: 9. The CDR3 totals 15 residues. Germline V gene lookup returns CDR1 ENHRY and CDR2 SYGVKD.

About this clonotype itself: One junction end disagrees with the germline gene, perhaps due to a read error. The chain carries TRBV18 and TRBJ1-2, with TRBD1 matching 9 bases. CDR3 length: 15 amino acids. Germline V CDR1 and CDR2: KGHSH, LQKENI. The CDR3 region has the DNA TGTGCCAGCGCACCTGGACAGGGGATAAACTATGGCTACACCTTC. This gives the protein CASAPGQGINYGYTF.

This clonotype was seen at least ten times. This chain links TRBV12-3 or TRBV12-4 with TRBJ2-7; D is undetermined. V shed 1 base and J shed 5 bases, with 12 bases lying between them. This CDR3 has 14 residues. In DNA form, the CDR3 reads TGTGCCAGCAGTTTAGTCGCTAGGTTGCACGAGCAGTACTTC. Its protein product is CASSLVARLHEQYF.

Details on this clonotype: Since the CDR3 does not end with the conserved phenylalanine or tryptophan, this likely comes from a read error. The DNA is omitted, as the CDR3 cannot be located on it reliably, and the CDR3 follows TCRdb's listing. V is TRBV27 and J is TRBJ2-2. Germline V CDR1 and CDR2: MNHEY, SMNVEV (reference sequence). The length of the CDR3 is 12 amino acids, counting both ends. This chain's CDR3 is CASSFGAGELCL.

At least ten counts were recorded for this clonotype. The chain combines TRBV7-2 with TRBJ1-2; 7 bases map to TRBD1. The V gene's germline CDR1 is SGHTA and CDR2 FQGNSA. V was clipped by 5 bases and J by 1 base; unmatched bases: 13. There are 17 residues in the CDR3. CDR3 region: CASSPNRGQKFNYGYTF. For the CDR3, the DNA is TGTGCCAGCAGCCCAAACCGGGGACAGAAGTTTAACTATGGCTACACCTTC.